This TCR beta chain stems from a study of blood T cell repertoires in COVID-19. Repertoires were generated with immunoSEQ multiplex PCR, while TCRdb's copy carries only in-frame clones and drops some. The repertoire includes roughly 130,000 clones, around 87% of them detected once, and about 3.6% sits in the top ten. The CDR3 extends over 16 amino acids. The V end was cut by 5 bases, the J end by 4 bases, with 15 bases between. CDR1 and CDR2 (germline): SGHVS, FQNEAQ. Sequencing used peripheral blood. The gene calls are TRBV7-8 and TRBJ2-6; D is unclear. The sequence derives from an older woman with acute or convalescent COVID-19. CDR3 sequence (DNA): TGTGCCAGCAGCCCCCTGAGGATAGGAGGGGCCAACGTCCTGACTTTC. It is translated as CASSPLRIGGANVLTF.